This is a list of T cell receptor beta chains from one sample in a study of OX40 agonist ivuxolimab in advanced cancers. Sequencing used immunoSEQ multiplex PCR; TCRdb keeps in-frame clones, though not all of them. Here the sample spans about 55,000 clones, 70% to 90% being singletons. The starting material was CD4+ or CD8+ T cells sorted from blood, obtained in a trial of the OX40 agonist ivuxolimab. These receptors all stem from an adult with an advanced solid tumor such as melanoma, head and neck, liver or kidney cancer. Both conserved end residues are part of each CDR3. The order of the fields is D gene, V gene, clone size, J gene, CDR3 DNA, CDR3 protein. A D gene is named only where the DNA matches it firmly. For some rows the clone size is stated as once, few or many, or as a class when expanded; others skip it.

d_gene: -; v_gene: TRBV9; abundance: -; j_gene: TRBJ2-1; CDR3nt: TGTGCCAGCAGCGGGGGAAAGCTCGCCTACAATGAGCAGTTCTTC; CDR3aa: CASSGGKLAYNEQFF
d_gene: TRBD2; v_gene: TRBV19; abundance: -; j_gene: TRBJ2-2; CDR3nt: TGTGCCAGTACCGATCGGGCATGGACTAGCGGGAAAAGCGGGGAGCTGTTTTTT; CDR3aa: CASTDRAWTSGKSGELFF
d_gene: -; v_gene: TRBV7-6; abundance: -; j_gene: TRBJ2-2; CDR3nt: TGTGCCAGCAGCACCCCCAGCGTAGGGGGAACCGGGGAGCTGTTTTTT; CDR3aa: CASSTPSVGGTGELFF
d_gene: -; v_gene: TRBV28; abundance: -; j_gene: TRBJ2-3; CDR3nt: TGTGCCAGCAGTCCCCTTATACTGACAGATACGCAGTATTTT; CDR3aa: CASSPLILTDTQYF
d_gene: -; v_gene: TRBV5-1; abundance: -; j_gene: TRBJ1-1; CDR3nt: TGCGCCAGCAGCTTGCGCGGAGACTCGGGGAACACTGAAGCTTTCTTT; CDR3aa: CASSLRGDSGNTEAFF
d_gene: TRBD1; v_gene: TRBV29-1; abundance: -; j_gene: TRBJ1-2; CDR3nt: TGCAGCGTTGACGGGGACAGGGGAGATGGCTACACCTTC; CDR3aa: CSVDGDRGDGYTF
d_gene: TRBD1; v_gene: TRBV7-6; abundance: -; j_gene: TRBJ2-7; CDR3nt: TGTGCCAGCAGTGAACAGGGGCTCCACGAGCAGTACTTC; CDR3aa: CASSEQGLHEQYF
d_gene: -; v_gene: TRBV28; abundance: -; j_gene: TRBJ1-1; CDR3nt: TGTGCCAGCAATACCGAGGGGGTTGGGGTGAACACTGAAGCTTTCTTT; CDR3aa: CASNTEGVGVNTEAFF
d_gene: -; v_gene: TRBV18; abundance: -; j_gene: TRBJ1-2; CDR3nt: TGTGCCAGCTCACCATTGTCAGGGAGGGACTATGGCTACACCTTC; CDR3aa: CASSPLSGRDYGYTF
d_gene: -; v_gene: TRBV5-6; abundance: -; j_gene: TRBJ2-1; CDR3nt: TGTGCCAGCAGCCCCCGGACAGAATACAATGAGCAGTTCTTC; CDR3aa: CASSPRTEYNEQFF
d_gene: -; v_gene: TRBV4-2; abundance: few; j_gene: TRBJ2-3; CDR3nt: TGTGCCAGCAGCCAAGACATGGGGCAGGGAACCACAGATACGCAGTATTTT; CDR3aa: CASSQDMGQGTTDTQYF
d_gene: TRBD2; v_gene: TRBV7-6; abundance: -; j_gene: TRBJ2-7; CDR3nt: TGTGCCAGCAGCGCCGTCGGGACTAGCGGGGATTACGAGCAGTACTTC; CDR3aa: CASSAVGTSGDYEQYF
d_gene: -; v_gene: TRBV19; abundance: -; j_gene: TRBJ1-4; CDR3nt: TGTGCCAGTAGTATTTGGGAGGGGACTAATGAAAAACTGTTTTTT; CDR3aa: CASSIWEGTNEKLFF
d_gene: -; v_gene: TRBV27; abundance: -; j_gene: TRBJ2-1; CDR3nt: TGTGCCAGCAGTTTAATAGTCGGGGAGCAGTTCTTC; CDR3aa: CASSLIVGEQFF
d_gene: TRBD1; v_gene: TRBV9; abundance: few; j_gene: TRBJ2-5; CDR3nt: TGTGCCAGCAGCGATGGACAGGGACGAAGAGAGACCCAGTACTTC; CDR3aa: CASSDGQGRRETQYF
d_gene: -; v_gene: TRBV6-5; abundance: -; j_gene: TRBJ1-4; CDR3nt: TGTGCCAGCAGGTGGCAGGGCCATGAAAAACTGTTTTTT; CDR3aa: CASRWQGHEKLFF
d_gene: TRBD1; v_gene: TRBV2; abundance: -; j_gene: TRBJ1-5; CDR3nt: TGTGCCAGCAGTGAAGGGCTATTCCGACAGGGGAGCAATCAGCCCCAGCATTTT; CDR3aa: CASSEGLFRQGSNQPQHF
d_gene: -; v_gene: TRBV30; abundance: -; j_gene: TRBJ1-6; CDR3nt: TGTGCCTGGGGTGGACGGGAGAATTCACCCCTCCACTTT; CDR3aa: CAWGGRENSPLHF
d_gene: -; v_gene: TRBV10-3; abundance: few; j_gene: TRBJ1-5; CDR3nt: TGTGCCATCAGCCGGGCAGATGATCAGCCCCAGCATTTT; CDR3aa: CAISRADDQPQHF
d_gene: TRBD2; v_gene: TRBV5-1; abundance: -; j_gene: TRBJ2-5; CDR3nt: TGCGCCAGCAGCTTCCTTAGCGGGAGCCAAGAGACCCAGTACTTC; CDR3aa: CASSFLSGSQETQYF
d_gene: TRBD1; v_gene: TRBV27; abundance: -; j_gene: TRBJ1-2; CDR3nt: TGTGCCAGCAGTTTATCGAAGACAGGGGGAAATTTTGGCTACACCTTC; CDR3aa: CASSLSKTGGNFGYTF
d_gene: -; v_gene: TRBV7-8; abundance: -; j_gene: TRBJ2-5; CDR3nt: TGTGCCAGCAGGGTTGACAGCTCCCAAGAGACCCAGTACTTC; CDR3aa: CASRVDSSQETQYF
d_gene: -; v_gene: TRBV28; abundance: -; j_gene: TRBJ1-3; CDR3nt: TGTGCCAGCAGTGGACAGATCCTATCTGGAAACACCATATATTTT; CDR3aa: CASSGQILSGNTIYF
d_gene: -; v_gene: TRBV9; abundance: -; j_gene: TRBJ2-1; CDR3nt: TGTGCCAGCAGCCCACCCCCCAGCAATGAGCAGTTCTTC; CDR3aa: CASSPPPSNEQFF
d_gene: TRBD2; v_gene: TRBV4-1; abundance: -; j_gene: TRBJ2-7; CDR3nt: TGTGCCAGCAGCCAAGATAGCGGGAGCTCCTACGAGCAGTACTTC; CDR3aa: CASSQDSGSSYEQYF
d_gene: -; v_gene: TRBV29-1; abundance: -; j_gene: TRBJ2-3; CDR3nt: TGCAGCGGGACTTCGGGGGTTCATAGCACAGATACGCAGTATTTT; CDR3aa: CSGTSGVHSTDTQYF
d_gene: -; v_gene: TRBV29-1; abundance: -; j_gene: TRBJ1-1; CDR3nt: TGCAGCGTTCGAACGGAACCCTTAAAGGGTGAAGCTTTCTTT; CDR3aa: CSVRTEPLKGEAFF
d_gene: TRBD1; v_gene: TRBV6-1; abundance: -; j_gene: TRBJ2-7; CDR3nt: TGTGCCAGCAGTTCCGGGACAGGGGGTTTGTACGAGCAGTACTTC; CDR3aa: CASSSGTGGLYEQYF
d_gene: -; v_gene: TRBV28; abundance: -; j_gene: TRBJ2-1; CDR3nt: TGTGCCAGCAGCTGGTGGGGGCCGGGGGATGGTGAGCAGTTCTTC; CDR3aa: CASSWWGPGDGEQFF
d_gene: -; v_gene: TRBV6-5; abundance: -; j_gene: TRBJ1-3; CDR3nt: TGTGCCAGCAGTTACTCGAGAGTTGGAAACACCATATATTTT; CDR3aa: CASSYSRVGNTIYF
d_gene: TRBD1; v_gene: TRBV19; abundance: -; j_gene: TRBJ2-7; CDR3nt: TGTGCCAGTAGTATCGGTGGACAGGGGAACGAGCAGTACTTC; CDR3aa: CASSIGGQGNEQYF
d_gene: TRBD2; v_gene: TRBV30; abundance: once; j_gene: TRBJ2-1; CDR3nt: TGTGCCGGGAGTTGGACTAGCGGTTACAATGAGCAGTTCTTC; CDR3aa: CAGSWTSGYNEQFF
d_gene: TRBD1; v_gene: TRBV7-2; abundance: -; j_gene: TRBJ1-5; CDR3nt: TGTGCCAGCAGCCCCCAAACAGGGGGCTGGGGCAATCAGCCCCAGCATTTT; CDR3aa: CASSPQTGGWGNQPQHF
d_gene: TRBD2; v_gene: TRBV6-5; abundance: -; j_gene: TRBJ2-1; CDR3nt: TGTGCCAGTCTACCGGGCGGGAGCTCCTACAATGAGCAGTTCTTC; CDR3aa: CASLPGGSSYNEQFF
d_gene: TRBD2; v_gene: TRBV5-4; abundance: -; j_gene: TRBJ2-2; CDR3nt: TGTGCCAGCAGCTTGGGACTAGCGGCGAACACCGGGGAGCTGTTTTTT; CDR3aa: CASSLGLAANTGELFF
d_gene: TRBD2; v_gene: TRBV19; abundance: -; j_gene: TRBJ2-3; CDR3nt: TGTGCCAGTAGGGGGCCGCTAGCGGGAAACGATACGCAGTATTTT; CDR3aa: CASRGPLAGNDTQYF
d_gene: -; v_gene: TRBV13; abundance: -; j_gene: TRBJ2-1; CDR3nt: TGTGCCAGCAGCTTAAGAAATGAGCAGTTCTTC; CDR3aa: CASSLRNEQFF
d_gene: TRBD2; v_gene: TRBV27; abundance: -; j_gene: TRBJ2-2; CDR3nt: TGTGCCAGCACCAAAGCGGGAGTGGCCGGGGAGCTGTTTTTT; CDR3aa: CASTKAGVAGELFF
d_gene: TRBD1; v_gene: TRBV18; abundance: -; j_gene: TRBJ1-2; CDR3nt: TGTGCCAGCACTCTCGGGACAGGAGGGATACATGGCTACACCTTC; CDR3aa: CASTLGTGGIHGYTF
d_gene: TRBD1; v_gene: TRBV18; abundance: -; j_gene: TRBJ2-5; CDR3nt: TGTGCCAGCTCACCAGACAGGGGGATTGTGACCCAGTACTTC; CDR3aa: CASSPDRGIVTQYF
d_gene: TRBD2; v_gene: TRBV5-6; abundance: -; j_gene: TRBJ2-5; CDR3nt: TGTGCCAGCAGCTTGGGGGCGGGAGGAGCGGCAGAGACCCAGTACTTC; CDR3aa: CASSLGAGGAAETQYF
d_gene: -; v_gene: TRBV2; abundance: few; j_gene: TRBJ1-5; CDR3nt: TGTGCCAGCAGCGAACAGACCTATATCGGGGTTGGGAGCAATCAGCCCCAGCATTTT; CDR3aa: CASSEQTYIGVGSNQPQHF
d_gene: TRBD2; v_gene: TRBV28; abundance: -; j_gene: TRBJ2-7; CDR3nt: TGTGCCAGCGGAGCCTACCTAGCGGGAGCCGCCGAGCAGTACTTC; CDR3aa: CASGAYLAGAAEQYF
d_gene: -; v_gene: TRBV7-6; abundance: -; j_gene: TRBJ2-7; CDR3nt: TGTGCCAGCAGCTTAGACTACATGTCGTGGGGCGAGCAGTACTTC; CDR3aa: CASSLDYMSWGEQYF
d_gene: -; v_gene: TRBV7-3; abundance: -; j_gene: TRBJ2-1; CDR3nt: TGTGCCAGCAGCCCCTCTCGACTAGGCAATGAGCAGTTCTTC; CDR3aa: CASSPSRLGNEQFF
d_gene: TRBD2; v_gene: TRBV19; abundance: -; j_gene: TRBJ2-3; CDR3nt: TGTGCCAGTAGTCCAGGGGTAGCGGGAGGCGCAGATACGCAGTATTTT; CDR3aa: CASSPGVAGGADTQYF
d_gene: TRBD1; v_gene: TRBV27; abundance: -; j_gene: TRBJ2-5; CDR3nt: TGTGCCAGCAGTTTCCGACAGGGGGCTTACAGCCAAGAGACCCAGTACTTC; CDR3aa: CASSFRQGAYSQETQYF